This T cell receptor beta chain derives from a study of T cells in Graves' hyperthyroidism and ophthalmopathy. The CDR3 length is 13 residues. CDR1 and CDR2 from the germline V gene are ENHRY and SYGVKD. Amplification of TCR beta CDR3 regions was performed using RNA transcripts as template. The HTBI primer set served for first-round RT-PCR of the TCR CDR3. A single record per CDR3 protein comes from TCRdb applying MiXCR to the multiplex PCR reads. The sample has 600,000 or so distinct CDR3 sequences, more than 12% seen once. Comments on this clonotype: The antigen remains undetermined. A much larger clone lies one base from this, so it may be a read error.

Whole-study results and caveats: A median 6.5 months before onset, the model predicted ophthalmopathy. A model of 13 V-J features distinguished ophthalmopathy from stable hyperthyroidism.

The sequenced material came from blood. The origin of this receptor is a woman aged 45-65 years with Graves' ophthalmopathy. V gene TRBV10-3 combines with J gene TRBJ2-7, with 10 nucleotides matching TRBD2. The J call may be incorrect, as the DNA end agrees better with TRBJ2-1. The CDR3 nucleotides are TGTGCCATCGTAGCGGGAGGATCGTACGAGCAGTTCTTC. The encoded protein is CAIVAGGSYEQFF.